Presented here are 11 T cell receptor beta chains from one specimen sequenced in a study of blood T cell repertoires in COVID-19. Sequenced by immunoSEQ multiplex PCR; TCRdb stores in-frame clones only, minus some. The sample contains roughly 190,000 clones, about 88% of which appear only once. The specimen sequenced was PBMCs or T cells enriched from blood (not recorded which). These receptors came from a woman in her thirties or forties in a cohort exposed to, infected with or recovered from COVID-19 (not recorded which).

This clone occurred once. V usage is TRBV28 and J usage is TRBJ2-2; 7 nucleotides match TRBD2. CDR1 and CDR2 (germline): MDHEN, SYDVKM. The CDR3 is made up of 16 amino acids. V gave up 4 bases and J gave up 3 bases; unmatched junction bases: 8. The CDR3 reads CASSYVQGGYTGELFF. The CDR3 nucleotides are TGTGCCAGCAGTTATGTTCAGGGAGGGTACACCGGGGAGCTGTTTTTT.

The chain employs TRBV5-1 and TRBJ1-1, with TRBD1 as a possible D gene (6 bases). The CDR3 loop spans 13 amino acids. Looked up from germline, CDR1 is SGHRS and CDR2 is YFSETQ. The V and J ends lost 0 bases and 6 bases respectively, with 9 bases between them. The CDR3 nucleotides are TGCGCCAGCAGCTTGGAAGGGGGTGCTGAAGCTTTCTTT. Translating it yields CASSLEGGAEAFF.

This clone was counted a few times. The genes are TRBV2 and TRBJ2-7, with TRBD1 matching over 8 bases. In germline, CDR1 is SNHLY, CDR2 FYNNEI. There are 12 residues in the CDR3. Trimming removed 5 bases from V and 6 bases from J; junction bases left unmatched: 3. CDR3 DNA: TGTGCCAGCAGTAGGACAGGGCCCGAGCAGTACTTC. It translates to CASSRTGPEQYF.

V and J are TRBV5-1 and TRBJ2-7; TRBD1 matches 12 bases. This CDR3 region has 14 residues. Trimming removed 4 bases from V and 13 bases from J; junction bases left unmatched: 12. Germline V gene data show CDR1 as SGHRS and CDR2 as YFSETQ. Here the CDR3 reads CASSTGTGGVRSYF. As DNA, the CDR3 is TGCGCCAGCAGCACCGGGACAGGGGGCGTTCGTAGTTACTTC.

This clone was counted once. CDR3 in amino acids: CASSQDRGRGNTIYF. The CDR3 bases are TGTGCCAGCAGCCAGGACAGGGGGCGCGGAAACACCATATATTTT. The chain joins TRBV7-2 to TRBJ1-3, with TRBD1 matching 11 bases. The V gene end was trimmed by 5 bases and the J gene end by 4 bases; junction bases not matched to a gene: 4. Germline-derived CDR1 and CDR2 are SGHTA and FQGNSA. The CDR3 is 15 amino acids. Full variable domain (remainder filled in from reference TRBV7-2 and TRBJ1-3): GAGVSQSPSNKVTEKGKDVELRCDPISGHTALYWYRQSLGQGLEFLIYFQGNSAPDKSGLPSDRFSAERTGGSVSTLTIQRTQQEDSAVYLCASSQDRGRGNTIYFGEGSWLTVV.

This chain links TRBV6-5 with TRBJ1-5; 8 bases align to TRBD1. Germline V gene lookup returns CDR1 MNHEY and CDR2 SVGAGI. This CDR3 is built from 15 residues. V was clipped by 6 bases and J by 4 bases; unmatched bases: 8. CDR3 sequence reads: CASRADRGLNQPQHF. The CDR3 DNA reads as TGTGCCAGCAGGGCCGACAGGGGACTAAATCAGCCCCAGCATTTT.

The chain combines TRBV28 with TRBJ1-1; D remains unclear. Germline V gene sequence: CDR1 MDHEN, CDR2 SYDVKM. The CDR3 consists of 14 residues. V gave up 6 bases and J gave up 3 bases, with 14 bases separating them. CDR3 protein: CASRLQRRDTEAFF. Here the CDR3 DNA reads TGTGCCAGCAGACTGCAGAGGAGGGACACTGAAGCTTTCTTT.

This chain uses TRBV15 with TRBJ1-1; tentative D call: TRBD1 (6 bases). Germline lookup yields CDR1 LNHNV and CDR2 YYDKDF (reference sequence). The CDR3 extends over 16 amino acids. V was shortened by 3 bases and J by 0 bases, with 14 bases between the two germline ends. DNA for the CDR3: TGTGCCACCAGCAGGGGGGCGGGCGAGATGAACACTGAAGCTTTCTTT. Translation gives CATSRGAGEMNTEAFF.

Concerning this clone itself: Since a much larger clone is just one base distant, this may be a read error. The chain is built from TRBV28 and TRBJ1-1, with 7 bases that match TRBD1. Germline CDR1 and CDR2: MDHEN and SYDVKM. The CDR3 is made up of 14 amino acids. Unmatched junction bases numbered 10, after V lost 5 bases and J lost 7 bases. The CDR3 coding sequence is TGTGCCAGCAGTCTACAACAGGGGCCGGGTGAAGCTTTCTTT. Translation gives CASSLQQGPGEAFF.

This clone occurred many times. This chain connects TRBV28 to TRBJ1-1; D possibly corresponds to TRBD1 (5 bases). The CDR3 spans 14 residues. Trimming left V 5 bases short and J 2 bases short, with 12 bases between. Germline V gene data show CDR1 as MDHEN and CDR2 as SYDVKM. Written as DNA, the CDR3 is TGTGCCAGCAGTCTACATCAGGGAAACACTGAAGCTTTCTTT. This encodes CASSLHQGNTEAFF.

The V and J genes are TRBV9 and TRBJ1-2, with a tentative D call TRBD1 (6 bases). The germline V and J ends were trimmed by 1 base and 6 bases, with 7 bases remaining between them. This CDR3 has 12 residues. Looked up from germline, CDR1 is SGDLS and CDR2 is YYNGEE. CDR3 in amino acids: CASSVNRDGYTF. In DNA, the CDR3 is TGTGCCAGCAGCGTAAACAGGGATGGCTACACCTTC.